This entry lists 8 T cell receptor beta chains sequenced from one sample in a study of CD8+ T cells in alopecia areata. Investigators isolated RNA and reverse transcribed it into cDNA to act as the sequencing template. Only in-frame clones appear in the TCRdb table, and some are missing; sequencing was by immunoSEQ multiplex PCR. The table records some 130,000 clones, 49% of them present only once. The sequences come from CD8+ T cells sorted from blood, collected at week 0. These receptors came from a human donor with alopecia areata.

This clone was counted only a few times. The chain is built from TRBV30 and TRBJ1-2, with no clear D. This CDR3 is built from 14 residues. CDR1 and CDR2 (germline): GTSNPN, SVGIG (reference sequence). The germline V and J ends were trimmed by 2 bases and 8 bases, with 18 bases remaining between them. In nucleotides, the CDR3 is TGTGCCTGGAGTTACAAAGAGGGAGTAGGAGGCTACACCTTC. This gives the protein CAWSYKEGVGGYTF.

This clone was observed a handful of times. This rearrangement joins TRBV5-6 to TRBJ2-7; no definite D call. CDR1 SGHDT and CDR2 YYEEEE come from the germline V gene. V lost 3 bases and J lost 1, with 8 bases in between. The CDR3 is 13 amino acids. CDR3 DNA sequence: TGTGCCAGCAGCTACCAACCTTCCTACGAGCAGTACTTC. This encodes CASSYQPSYEQYF.

The chain uses TRBV4-1 and TRBJ2-1, with D uncertain. Trimming pared 5 bases from V and 7 bases from J, leaving 12 bases between. The length of the CDR3 is 13 residues. The germline V gene encodes CDR1 MGHRA and CDR2 YSYEKL. The CDR3 reads CASSYNEGNEQFF. The DNA for the CDR3 is TGCGCCAGCAGCTACAACGAAGGGAATGAGCAGTTCTTC.

V gene TRBV4-1 combines with J gene TRBJ2-7; D is possibly TRBD2 (6 bases). The CDR3 contains 14 residues. Germline V CDR1 and CDR2: MGHRA, YSYEKL. Trimming left V 4 bases short and J 3 bases short, with 13 bases between. For the CDR3, the DNA is TGCGCCAGCAGCCCGGGACTCGGCATCTACGAGCAGTACTTC. Amino acid sequence: CASSPGLGIYEQYF.

The chain recombines TRBV6-6 with TRBJ1-2; TRBD1 might be the D (6 bases). This CDR3 has 14 amino acids. Per the germline V gene, CDR1 is MNHNY and CDR2 is SVGAGI (reference sequence). V was cut by 2 bases and J by 2 bases, with 9 bases left in between. CDR3: CASSYGGQNYGYTF. CDR3 in DNA: TGTGCCAGCAGTTACGGGGGGCAGAACTATGGCTACACCTTC.

This chain uses TRBV5-1 with TRBJ1-1; 7 nucleotides align to TRBD1. V was pared by 4 bases and J by 0 bases, with 6 bases of the junction left unmatched. Germline V CDR1 and CDR2: SGHRS, YFSETQ. The CDR3 runs 15 residues. CDR3 sequence reads: CASSEGDSMNTEAFF. CDR3 sequence (DNA): TGCGCCAGCAGCGAAGGGGACAGTATGAACACTGAAGCTTTCTTT.

V and J are TRBV6-5 and TRBJ2-6; tentatively, D is TRBD2 (5 bases). V lost 0 bases, J lost 3 bases, and 9 bases lay in between. This CDR3 has 16 residues. CDR1 is MNHEY and CDR2 is SVGAGI in the germline V gene. The CDR3 nucleotides are TGTGCCAGCAGTTACTCGGAGGCGGATGGGGCCAACGTCCTGACTTTC. The encoded protein is CASSYSEADGANVLTF.

This clone was counted between two and nine times. The rearrangement uses TRBV13 and TRBJ1-2; a weak D match, TRBD1 (5 bases). There are 13 residues in the CDR3. CDR1 PRHDT and CDR2 FYEKMQ come from the germline V gene (reference sequence). The ends were cut back, 5 bases at V and 6 bases at J, with 13 bases in the middle. CDR3 residues: CASSLGGSNGYTF. CDR3 coding DNA: TGTGCCAGCAGCCTCGGGGGTTCAAATGGCTACACCTTC. Full variable domain (rest looked up from reference TRBV13 and TRBJ1-2): AAGVIQSPRHLIKEKRETATLKCYPIPRHDTVYWYQQGPGQDPQFLISFYEKMQSDKGSIPDRFSAQQFSDYHSELNMSSLELGDSALYFCASSLGGSNGYTFGSGTRLTVV.